This T cell receptor (beta chain) is drawn from a study of blood T cell repertoires in COVID-19. Trimming removed 3 bases from V and 8 bases from J, with 16 bases in between. The CDR3 runs 14 residues. The V gene's germline CDR1 is SGHTA and CDR2 FQGTGA. Profiled with immunoSEQ multiplex PCR; TCRdb holds only in-frame clones, not every one. The data contain a few hundred thousand clones, around 84% of them singletons. What was sequenced was peripheral blood. V usage is TRBV7-3 and J usage is TRBJ1-1; D gene uncertain. The receptor's source is a woman under 30 with acute or convalescent COVID-19. The DNA for the CDR3 is TGTGCCAGCAGCTTTGGCGGTCGTCGGGAAGAAGCTTTCTTT. Translation gives CASSFGGRREEAFF.